One sample yielded the 7 T cell receptor beta chains listed below, sequenced in a study of shared clonotypes between healthy human individuals. CD45RO-negative CD8 cells positively selected for CCR7 made up the naive population, which excluded terminally differentiated effector memory CD45RA+ cells. The method was immunoSEQ multiplex PCR; TCRdb's version includes in-frame clones alone and lacks a portion of them. The table records some 2.1 million clones, approximately 94% of them present only once. The source material was naive CD8+ T cells sorted from blood. These receptor sequences come from a man aged 18 to 29 in good health.

The genes are TRBV6-1 and TRBJ2-7; D not certain. This CDR3 region has 15 residues. In germline, CDR1 is MNHNS, CDR2 SASEGT. V lost 7 bases and J 0 bases, leaving 16 bases between the germline ends. The CDR3 DNA sequence: TGTGCCAGCAACCCGGACGGCTATCTCTCCTACGAGCAGTACTTC. Encoded protein: CASNPDGYLSYEQYF.

As concerns this clone: The sample carries other DNA sequences with the same CDR3. The chain uses TRBV5-1 and TRBJ2-5; the match to TRBD1 covers 7 bases. The CDR3 runs 13 residues. The germline CDR1 and CDR2 sequences are SGHRS and YFSETQ. V was clipped by 4 bases and J by 3 bases; unmatched bases: 3. CDR3 nucleotides: TGCGCCAGCAGCGCTACAGGGGAAGAGACCCAGTACTTC. Protein sequence: CASSATGEETQYF.

In its sample, this clone was seen once. This sample also contains other DNA sequences that code for the same CDR3. This sequence joins TRBV7-9 and TRBJ2-7; 15 bases match TRBD2. The CDR3 runs 15 residues. Germline V gives CDR1 SEHNR, CDR2 FQNEAQ (reference sequence). Germline trimming cut 5 bases from V and 3 bases from J; bases unmatched to any gene: 2. The CDR3 region is CASSPGLAGGYEQYF. The CDR3 DNA reads TGTGCCAGCAGCCCGGGACTAGCGGGAGGCTACGAGCAGTACTTC.

The chain is built from TRBV28 and TRBJ1-6; no reliable D call. Looked up from germline, CDR1 is MDHEN and CDR2 is SYDVKM. The CDR3 totals 13 residues. Trimming cost V 6 bases and J 6 bases, with 9 bases left between them. The CDR3, as DNA: TGTGCCAGCAGCTCCCCTGGTAATTCACCCCTCCACTTT. Translating gives CASSSPGNSPLHF.

The chain couples TRBV27 to TRBJ2-1; D not certain. Deletions cut 2 bases from V and 0 bases from J, with 8 bases between. Germline CDR1 is MNHEY and CDR2 is SMNVEV (reference sequence). The CDR3 is 15 residues long. The CDR3 DNA sequence: TGTGCCAGCAGTTTAGAAGTCCTCTCCTACAATGAGCAGTTCTTC. This encodes CASSLEVLSYNEQFF.

V is TRBV19 and J is TRBJ2-1; 10 bases are a match to TRBD2. V shed 5 bases and J 2 bases; nucleotides not matched to a gene: 9. Germline lookup yields CDR1 LNHDA and CDR2 SQIVND (reference sequence). The CDR3 runs 17 residues. CDR3 bases: TGTGCCAGTAGTTGGGCTAGCGGGGGCAACCCCTACAATGAGCAGTTCTTC. Translating gives CASSWASGGNPYNEQFF.

This clone is a singleton in its sample. Different DNA sequences within this sample yield the same CDR3. The V gene is TRBV7-9, the J gene TRBJ2-7; D remains unclear. The ends were cut back, 5 bases at V and 1 base at J, with 6 bases in the middle. The length of the CDR3 is 12 residues. Germline CDR1 and CDR2: SEHNR and FQNEAQ (reference sequence). Here the CDR3 DNA reads TGTGCCAGCAGCCCTCTGTCCTACGAGCAGTACTTC. Its translation: CASSPLSYEQYF.